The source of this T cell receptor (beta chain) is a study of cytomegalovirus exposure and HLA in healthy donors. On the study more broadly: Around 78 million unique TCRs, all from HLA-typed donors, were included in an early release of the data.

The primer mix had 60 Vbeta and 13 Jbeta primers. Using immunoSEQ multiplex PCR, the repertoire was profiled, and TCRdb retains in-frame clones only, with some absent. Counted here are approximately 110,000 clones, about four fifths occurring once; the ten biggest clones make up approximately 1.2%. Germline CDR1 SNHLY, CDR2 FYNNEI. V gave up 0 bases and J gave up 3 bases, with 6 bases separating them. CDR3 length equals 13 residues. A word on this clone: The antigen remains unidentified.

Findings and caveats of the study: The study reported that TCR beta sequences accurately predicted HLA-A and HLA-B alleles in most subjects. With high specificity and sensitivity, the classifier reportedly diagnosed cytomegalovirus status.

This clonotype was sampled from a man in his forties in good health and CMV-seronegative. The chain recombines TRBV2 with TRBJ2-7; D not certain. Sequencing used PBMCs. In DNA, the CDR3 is TGTGCCAGCAGTGAAGCTTCGGGCTACGAGCAGTACTTC. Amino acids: CASSEASGYEQYF.